A selection of T cell receptor beta chains follows, all from one sample in a study of blood T cells in healthy people across ages. TCRdb reprocessed the 5' RACE reads with MiXCR, giving one entry per CDR3 protein. Among about 1.6 million distinct CDR3 sequences listed, around 35% were seen once. Sequenced material: blood. Receptors were obtained from a woman in her thirties in good health. CDR3s include the opening cysteine and the closing phenylalanine or tryptophan. Each record gives: V gene, J gene, CDR3 protein.

v_call: TRBV7-9
j_call: .
cdr3_aa: CASSPGLAGDIYEQYF

v_call: TRBV7-9
j_call: TRBJ2-3
cdr3_aa: CASSLRVEKSDTQYF

v_call: TRBV15
j_call: TRBJ1-4
cdr3_aa: CATSMDRAEKLFF

v_call: TRBV11-2
j_call: TRBJ2-2
cdr3_aa: CASSPRGGSANTGELFF

v_call: TRBV6-6
j_call: TRBJ2-1
cdr3_aa: CASSYRRLNEQFF

v_call: TRBV7-2
j_call: TRBJ1-2
cdr3_aa: CASRLSEIYGCTF

v_call: TRBV5-1
j_call: TRBJ2-1
cdr3_aa: CASSSDPTRDNEQFF

v_call: TRBV5-1
j_call: TRBJ2-5
cdr3_aa: CASSPTGQGVGETQYF

v_call: TRBV6-6
j_call: TRBJ2-7
cdr3_aa: CASSYSSASGGLYEQYF

v_call: TRBV10-3
j_call: TRBJ2-3
cdr3_aa: CAIRKRGVGLVDTQYF

v_call: TRBV29-1
j_call: TRBJ2-7
cdr3_aa: CSVGAGTNYEQYF

v_call: TRBV4-1
j_call: TRBJ2-7
cdr3_aa: CASSQALRDRGFYEQYF

v_call: TRBV4-2
j_call: TRBJ2-7
cdr3_aa: CASSHAGTSGVSYEQYF

v_call: TRBV28
j_call: TRBJ2-7
cdr3_aa: CASSLRTGGHSYEQYF

v_call: TRBV10-3
j_call: TRBJ2-7
cdr3_aa: CAISLDRYEQYF

v_call: TRBV10-3
j_call: TRBJ1-1
cdr3_aa: CAISEPPTGNTEAFF

v_call: TRBV20-1
j_call: TRBJ1-1
cdr3_aa: CSAGPTRTNTEAFF

v_call: TRBV11-1
j_call: .
cdr3_aa: CASSRRQGPSSYEQYF

v_call: TRBV20-1
j_call: TRBJ2-7
cdr3_aa: CSASSRQRTMDEQYF

v_call: TRBV7-2
j_call: TRBJ1-6
cdr3_aa: CASSPSGLFYNSPLHF

v_call: TRBV7-8
j_call: TRBJ2-5
cdr3_aa: CASSPGLAVEETQYF

v_call: TRBV5-1
j_call: TRBJ2-1
cdr3_aa: CASSLGQDYNEQFF

v_call: TRBV7-2
j_call: TRBJ1-5
cdr3_aa: CASSLAADRTNQPQHF

v_call: TRBV27
j_call: TRBJ2-7
cdr3_aa: CASSLYRGNSYEQYF

v_call: TRBV20-1
j_call: TRBJ2-5
cdr3_aa: CSANSGGRETQYF

v_call: TRBV29-1
j_call: TRBJ2-7
cdr3_aa: CSVEDDEGRASSYEQYF

v_call: TRBV25-1
j_call: TRBJ1-4
cdr3_aa: CASSDNPSLAEKLFF

v_call: TRBV27
j_call: TRBJ2-1
cdr3_aa: CASSLAGWSNEQFF

v_call: TRBV20-1
j_call: TRBJ2-1
cdr3_aa: CSGDRDNEQFF

v_call: TRBV15
j_call: TRBJ1-4
cdr3_aa: CATSRVRGGNEKLFF

v_call: TRBV6-2/TRBV6-3
j_call: TRBJ2-1
cdr3_aa: CASSYSKGLLYNEQFF

v_call: TRBV4-1
j_call: TRBJ2-3
cdr3_aa: CASSQRLSFTDTQYF

v_call: TRBV20-1
j_call: TRBJ2-5
cdr3_aa: CSARGAGALQETQYF